This is a list of T cell receptor beta chains from one sample in a study of cytomegalovirus exposure and HLA in healthy donors. Sequencing was performed with immunoSEQ multiplex PCR; in TCRdb, only in-frame clones are kept and a portion is missing. The sample shows 65,000 to 95,000 clones, around 81% of them seen only once. The sample comprised PBMCs. Receptors originate from a male donor in good health and CMV-seropositive. CDR3s include the opening cysteine and the closing phenylalanine or tryptophan.

TRBJ1-2 | TRBV5-5 | 13 | CASSQGSNYGYTF
TRBJ1-2 | TRBV6-5 | 14 | CASSRERGNYGYTF
TRBJ1-1 | TRBV11-1 | 14 | CASSLGGDYGEAFF
TRBJ2-5 | TRBV19 | 13 | CASSPRLSETQYF
TRBJ1-1 | TRBV19 | 14 | CASRTDSRDTEAFF
TRBJ1-4 | TRBV6-5 | 14 | CASSPIVEEGKLFF
TRBJ1-5 | TRBV6-4 | 18 | CASSHKWGDRYSNQPQHF
TRBJ2-2 | TRBV5-1 | 15 | CASRGTSGSTGELFF
TRBJ1-3 | TRBV29-1 | 12 | CSVAGVGNTIYF
TRBJ2-1 | TRBV6-4 | 14 | CASSDSAGGNEQFF
TRBJ2-7 | TRBV19 | 14 | CASTATRDRGEQYF
TRBJ1-1 | TRBV19 | 16 | CASSMGELLFGGEAFF
TRBJ1-5 | TRBV5-1 | 16 | CASSLVGSYSNQPQHF
TRBJ2-7 | TRBV5-1 | 16 | CASSLTGTSGLYEQYF
TRBJ2-7 | TRBV6-1 | 14 | CASSPGLAGYEQYF
TRBJ2-3 | TRBV28 | 16 | CASTSLGAGGPDTQYF
TRBJ1-2 | TRBV10-3 | 14 | CAISAGGDIHGYTF
TRBJ2-3 | TRBV27 | 13 | CASKRGEADTQYF
TRBJ2-2 | TRBV4-1 | 13 | CASSQRDTGELFF
TRBJ2-7 | TRBV5-5 | 12 | CASSLIGGEQYF
TRBJ2-7 | TRBV7-6 | 16 | CASSLDLGDISYEQYF
TRBJ2-3 | TRBV13 | 16 | CASSLLAGRGTDTQYF
TRBJ2-7 | TRBV10-3 | 16 | CAISDSSGTGGNEQYF
TRBJ2-1 | TRBV27 | 17 | CASSEGEGYLPYNEQFF
TRBJ2-7 | TRBV7-2 | 13 | CASSPRTSYEQYF
TRBJ1-4 | TRBV4-3 | 15 | CASSQGQGGNEKLFF
TRBJ2-1 | TRBV7-3 | 13 | CASSLSESHEQFF
TRBJ1-1 | TRBV10-2 | 13 | CATLDRNEIEAFF
TRBJ2-3 | TRBV27 | 13 | CASSFSPGGTQYF
TRBJ2-3 | TRBV19 | 14 | CASSPGRDPDTQYF
TRBJ2-1 | TRBV6-6 | 15 | CASSYGGGSYNEQFF
TRBJ1-6 | TRBV5-1 | 15 | CASSLGTAILGALHF
TRBJ2-7 | TRBV11-3 | 12 | CASSLDTAEQYF
TRBJ1-2 | TRBV5-4 | 14 | CASSSEHDFYGYTF
TRBJ2-5 | TRBV19 | 15 | CASSISPSGSETQYF
TRBJ2-4 | TRBV27 | 14 | CASSIRGTKNIQYF
TRBJ1-6 | TRBV30 | 18 | CAWSGQPGQGSYNSPLHF
TRBJ2-7 | TRBV15 | 13 | CATSPRGTYEQYF
TRBJ2-2 | TRBV9 | 15 | CASRPIQGYTGELFF
TRBJ2-3 | TRBV5-6 | 19 | CASSPLPFGTGKGTDTQYF
TRBJ1-2 | TRBV2 | 14 | CASSWTGGNYGYTF
TRBJ1-1 | TRBV18 | 13 | CASSPPVQGEAFF
TRBJ2-2 | TRBV4-2 | 17 | CASSLGPTSGGTGELFF
TRBJ1-2 | TRBV13 | 14 | CASSQTGGASGYTF
TRBJ1-3 | TRBV7-2 | 14 | CASSLNRAGNTIYF
TRBJ1-6 | TRBV9 | 15 | CASSEWGAYNSPLHF
TRBJ2-7 | TRBV2 | 14 | CASRSTGTAYEQYF
TRBJ1-2 | TRBV6-5 | 13 | CASSSYRGYGYTF
TRBJ1-2 | TRBV28 | 14 | CASRTGQFNYGYTF
TRBJ1-1 | TRBV7-9 | 16 | CASSLAGGGRGTEAFF
TRBJ2-1 | TRBV5-1 | 14 | CASKETGEKDEQFF
TRBJ1-2 | TRBV28 | 13 | CASSGGDRYGYTF
TRBJ2-1 | TRBV5-5 | 11 | CASSLPDRWFF
TRBJ2-7 | TRBV28 | 11 | CASSLHRGQYF
TRBJ1-2 | TRBV10-2 | 13 | CASSAARDYGYTF
TRBJ1-5 | TRBV21-1 | 17 | CASSKVPRAGWEQPQHF
TRBJ2-7 | TRBV18 | 15 | CASSHRLAGQYEQYF
TRBJ2-3 | TRBV10-3 | 15 | CAISGNSGGSDTQYF
TRBJ2-4 | TRBV5-1 | 18 | CASLQGLAGGPAKNIQYF